The 11 T cell receptor beta chains below were found in one sample sequenced in a study of low-dose radiotherapy and immunotherapy resistance in tumors (dated 2022 in TCRdb). TCRdb lists the instrument as Illumina HiSeq 2500. Superscript III and a set of TRAV- and TRBV-specific primers were used to synthesize first-strand cDNA, so that both TCRalpha and TCRbeta chains were covered. TCRs were amplified for 20 PCR cycles with Phusion, using a constant-region primer paired with the adapter attached to the V primers. TCRdb reran the public reads through fastp at Q25 and MiXCR, keeping productive beta chains. Every CDR3 protein is listed once, alongside the most common genes and DNA of its rows. A total of around 80,000 distinct CDR3 sequences appear in this sample, 17% of them only once. In total, the top ten clones hold over 1.2% of the sample. Explained via the paper, the time point label denotes: after trial treatment. Interpreted using the paper, the treatment or condition label stands for: LDRT plus nivolumab, ipilimumab, low-dose cyclophosphamide and aspirin (RACIN trial).

This material consisted of PBMCs, taken after low-dose radiotherapy plus immunotherapy. The source of these receptors is a male donor with prostate cancer.

This clonotype was counted at least ten times. The chain carries TRBV29-1 and TRBJ2-5; a possible D gene is TRBD2 (6 bases). Germline CDR1 reads SQVTM; CDR2 reads ANQGSEA. The CDR3 sequence is 15 residues long. V dropped 4 bases and J dropped 2 bases, with 17 bases sitting between them. CDR3 nucleotides: TGCAGCGTTGCAATAATGGGGCGGGGACAAGAGACCCAGTACTTC. It translates to CSVAIMGRGQETQYF.

This clonotype was seen repeatedly, ten times or more. The gene calls are TRBV30 and TRBJ2-7; tentatively, D is TRBD2 (5 bases). From germline, CDR1 is GTSNPN and CDR2 SVGIG (reference sequence). V dropped 3 bases and J dropped 6 bases, with 12 bases sitting between them. The CDR3 has 12 residues. This chain's CDR3 is CAWRRTDTEQYF. CDR3 coding DNA: TGTGCCTGGAGAAGGACTGATACCGAGCAGTACTTC.

There are many counts of this clonotype. The CDR3 sequence is CASTPTGRNYGYTF. CDR3 nucleotides: TGTGCCAGCACCCCGACGGGACGTAACTATGGCTACACCTTC. The V gene is TRBV28, the J gene TRBJ1-2; tentatively, D is TRBD1 (5 bases). The germline V and J ends were trimmed by 7 bases and 1 base, with 13 bases remaining between them. Germline-derived CDR1 and CDR2 are MDHEN and SYDVKM. The CDR3 is 14 residues long.

This clonotype was observed many times. This chain links TRBV10-3 with TRBJ1-1, with D maybe TRBD1 (5 bases). This CDR3 contains 13 residues. V was cut by 11 bases and J by 0 bases, with 13 bases left in between. Germline assignment: CDR1 ENHRY and CDR2 SYGVKD. The DNA of the CDR3 is TGTGCCTCAGGCCCGGGGGTGAACACTGAAGCTTTCTTT. The encoded protein is CASGPGVNTEAFF.

This clonotype was picked up many times. This chain uses TRBV13 with TRBJ2-7, with D perhaps matching TRBD1 or TRBD2 (5 bases each). V gave up 5 bases and J gave up 0 bases, with 8 bases separating them. The CDR3 sequence is 13 residues long. Germline V gene data show CDR1 as PRHDT and CDR2 as FYEKMQ (reference sequence). The CDR3 sequence: CASSHGASYEQYF. In DNA form, the CDR3 reads TGTGCCAGCAGCCACGGGGCCTCCTACGAGCAGTACTTC.

This clonotype was seen ten or more times. The genes are TRBV9 and TRBJ2-7; 9 positions match TRBD2. The CDR3 has 15 amino acids. V lost 0 bases to trimming and J lost 2 bases; unmatched junction nucleotides: 3. Germline loops: CDR1 SGDLS, CDR2 YYNGEE. CDR3 sequence reads: CASSVDLAGTYEQYF. The CDR3 coding sequence is TGTGCCAGCAGCGTAGATCTAGCGGGAACCTACGAGCAGTACTTC.

There are many counts of this clonotype. The CDR3 loop reads CASTGHGISSYNEQFF. The CDR3, as DNA: TGTGCCAGCACCGGACATGGGATAAGCTCCTACAATGAGCAGTTCTTC. The chain carries TRBV28 and TRBJ2-1, with D possibly matching TRBD1 (5 bases). Germline CDR1 reads MDHEN; CDR2 reads SYDVKM. CDR3 size: 16 residues. The V and J ends lost 7 bases and 0 bases respectively, with 16 bases between them.

This clonotype was counted ten times or more. This rearrangement joins TRBV6-5 to TRBJ1-4, with 12 bases identical to TRBD1. The CDR3 loop spans 18 amino acids. Germline-derived CDR1 and CDR2 are MNHEY and SVGAGI. Trimming cost V 2 bases and J 4 bases; bases outside gene matches: 8. The CDR3 DNA sequence: TGTGCCAGCAGTTACACTCCCGGGACAGGGGGCATTAATGAAAAACTGTTTTTT. Residues: CASSYTPGTGGINEKLFF.

This clonotype was picked up many times. V gene TRBV27 combines with J gene TRBJ2-1; TRBD2 agrees at 7 bases. The CDR3 is 14 residues long. Germline CDR1 reads MNHEY; CDR2 reads SMNVEV (reference sequence). V shed 2 bases, J shed 9 bases, and the junction held 7 bases outside the gene matches. In DNA form, the CDR3 reads TGTGCCAGCAGTTTAATAGGTTCGGGAGGTGAGCAGTTCTTC. It translates to CASSLIGSGGEQFF.

This clonotype appeared a few times. V gene TRBV20-1 combines with J gene TRBJ1-1; D is uncertain. This CDR3 comprises 13 residues. Trimming pared 1 base from V and 4 bases from J, leaving 10 bases between. Germline V lookup: CDR1 DFQATT, CDR2 SNEGSKA (reference sequence). The CDR3 DNA follows: TGCAGTGCTAGAGTGGACTACAGCACTGAAGCTTTCTTT. As protein: CSARVDYSTEAFF.

In its sample, this clonotype was seen many times. The rearrangement joins TRBV7-6 to TRBJ1-1; the D is unclear. This CDR3 has 13 residues. Trimming stripped 5 bases from V and 1 base from J, with 8 bases between. Germline lookup yields CDR1 SGHVS and CDR2 FNYEAQ. In DNA form, the CDR3 reads TGTGCCAGCAGCGCCGACACGAACACTGAAGCTTTCTTT. Its protein is CASSADTNTEAFF.